The 20 T cell receptor beta chains in this list originate from one sample, sequenced in a study of blood T cells in healthy people across ages (dated by TCRdb to 2013 to 2016). Library prep was done by 5' RACE. Sequencing relied on an Illumina HiSeq 2500. A second roughly 7 to 11 cycle PCR used a sample-barcoded 5' primer and a J-beta primer mix. TCRdb handled the public reads itself, with Q25 trimming in fastp and clone calling in MiXCR, and kept productive beta chains. Each CDR3 protein gets just one entry, which takes the most common genes and DNA from the rows behind it. The sample table holds approximately 690,000 distinct CDR3 sequences, of which less than 45% were seen once. Jointly, the top ten make up 30% of the sample. The sequenced material came from blood. The receptors come from an elderly man in good health.

This chain joins TRBV3-1 and TRBJ2-3, with 8 bases aligning to TRBD2. Trimming at V came to 5 bases and at J to 5 bases, leaving 9 bases not matched to a gene. The CDR3 contains 15 residues. Looked up from germline, CDR1 is LGHDT and CDR2 is YNNKEL (reference sequence). CDR3 loop: CASSFTGGPGDTQYF. CDR3 nucleotides: TGTGCCAGCAGCTTCACGGGAGGGCCGGGAGATACGCAGTATTTT.

This clonotype was detected only once. The V gene is TRBV14, the J gene TRBJ1-4; D is undetermined. V was trimmed by 2 bases and J by 8 bases, leaving 12 bases between them. CDR1 and CDR2 (germline): SGHDN, FVKESK. The CDR3 is 14 amino acids. CDR3 sequence reads: CASSQWTIGEKLFF. CDR3 bases: TGTGCCAGCAGCCAATGGACGATCGGGGAAAAACTGTTTTTT.

J is TRBJ2-7 and V is TRBV5-1; 9 bases line up with TRBD1. Per the germline V gene, CDR1 is SGHRS and CDR2 is YFSETQ. The CDR3 loop spans 16 amino acids. V was clipped by 4 bases and J by 0 bases; unmatched bases: 8. The CDR3 here is CASSPEQGASSYEQYF. CDR3 nucleotides: TGCGCCAGCAGCCCCGAACAGGGGGCTAGCTCCTACGAGCAGTACTTC.

The chain joins TRBV20-1 to TRBJ2-3, with D perhaps TRBD2 (6 bases). Trimming removed 0 bases at V and 2 bases at J, with 18 bases between. CDR3 length: 17 amino acids. CDR1 DFQATT and CDR2 SNEGSKA come from the germline V gene (reference sequence). The CDR3 DNA is TGCAGTGCTAGAGATCCGTTCGGCGGGGCTTTCACAGATACGCAGTATTTT. Its protein is CSARDPFGGAFTDTQYF.

In this sample, this clonotype turned up a few times. V gene TRBV25-1 combines with J gene TRBJ1-5; D is unresolved. Germline V gives CDR1 MGHDK, CDR2 SYGVNS. The V and J ends lost 3 bases and 0 bases respectively, with 3 bases between them. The CDR3 runs 13 residues. Here the CDR3 reads CASSEYSNQPQHF. DNA for the CDR3: TGTGCCAGCAGTGAGTATAGCAATCAGCCCCAGCATTTT.

The chain joins TRBV10-3 to TRBJ2-3, with 7 bases lining up with TRBD1. V lost 6 bases, J lost 3 bases, and 6 bases stayed unmatched. Germline CDR1 ENHRY, CDR2 SYGVKD. The CDR3 length is 14 residues. CDR3 amino acids: CAIRMGQNTDTQYF. The DNA for the CDR3 is TGTGCCATCAGAATGGGACAGAATACAGATACGCAGTATTTT.

The chain recombines TRBV10-1 with TRBJ2-5, with 8 bases that match TRBD1. The J segment lost 4 bases and the V segment lost 0 bases, leaving 1 base of the junction unmatched. Germline V gene sequence: CDR1 WNHNN, CDR2 SYGVQD (reference sequence). This CDR3 has 14 amino acids. As DNA, the CDR3 is TGCGCCAGCAGTGAGTCGACAGGGGTAGAGACCCAGTACTTC. Translating gives CASSESTGVETQYF.

The chain recombines TRBV28 with TRBJ2-7, with TRBD1 identical over 12 bases. This CDR3 comprises 23 residues. V shed 10 bases and J 0 bases; nucleotides not matched to a gene: 31. From germline, CDR1 is MDHEN and CDR2 SYDVKM. The CDR3 nucleotides read TGTGCCAACTCAAAACTTGTATTCCGGGACAGGGGGCCGGCGATCCCTACCTCCTACGAGCAGTACTTC. It specifies CANSKLVFRDRGPAIPTSYEQYF.

This chain uses TRBV21-1 with TRBJ1-2; no check of the table's D call, TRBD1, against the DNA was made. TRBV21-1 is termed a pseudogene. This CDR3 comprises 14 residues. CDR3 amino acids: CASSSMTGAYGYTF. CDR3 in DNA: TGTGCCAGCAGCAGCATGACAGGGGCCTATGGCTACACCTTC.

This clonotype was counted a few times. The chain couples TRBV7-9 to TRBJ1-2; D is possibly TRBD1 (5 bases). The length of the CDR3 is 15 residues. Trimming pared 1 base from V and 4 bases from J, leaving 13 bases between. CDR1 is SEHNR, CDR2 FQNEAQ, per germline (reference sequence). The CDR3 nucleotides read TGTGCCAGCAGCTTAGGGGACTCCTTTGTCTATGGCTACACCTTC. Translated, it gives CASSLGDSFVYGYTF.

The gene calls are TRBV6-5 and TRBJ2-5; the match to TRBD2 covers 10 bases. The junction had 12 bases not matched to a gene; V was cut back by 0 bases and J by 5 bases. This CDR3 spans 18 amino acids. Germline CDR1 is MNHEY and CDR2 is SVGAGI. This CDR3 is CASSYSYSGGYLRETQYF. CDR3 DNA sequence: TGTGCCAGCAGTTACTCCTATAGCGGGGGGTATCTTCGGGAGACCCAGTACTTC.

The V call is TRBV20-1, the J call TRBJ1-1, with D possibly matching TRBD1 (5 bases). This CDR3 has 13 amino acids. CDR1 and CDR2 from the germline V gene are DFQATT and SNEGSKA (reference sequence). V was cut by 1 base and J by 1 base, with 7 bases left in between. Written as DNA, the CDR3 is TGCAGTGCTAGAGGACAGTGGAACACTGAAGCTTTCTTT. It translates to CSARGQWNTEAFF.

V gene TRBV30 combines with J gene TRBJ2-5; D may be TRBD1 or TRBD2 (5 bases each). From germline, CDR1 is GTSNPN and CDR2 SVGIG (reference sequence). Trimming shortened V by 4 bases and J by 3 bases, and 12 bases separated the two germline ends. The CDR3 has 13 residues. For the CDR3, the DNA is TGTGCCTGGAATGTTCAGGGAGAAGAGACCCAGTACTTC. The encoded protein is CAWNVQGEETQYF.

This clonotype was seen a handful of times. The J gene is TRBJ2-7, the V gene TRBV29-1; 7 bases align to TRBD1. V was clipped by 1 base and J by 2 bases; unmatched bases: 8. CDR1 is SQVTM and CDR2 is ANQGSEA in the germline V gene. The CDR3 has 15 residues. The chain's CDR3 is CSVEGQGVTTYEQYF. CDR3 DNA: TGCAGCGTTGAAGGGCAGGGGGTTACTACCTACGAGCAGTACTTC.

There are many counts of this clonotype. The chain joins TRBV7-9 to TRBJ2-5, with 9 bases matching TRBD1. This CDR3 comprises 15 residues. Losses at the gene ends were 1 base for V and 5 bases for J; bases not matched to a gene: 5. Germline V gene data show CDR1 as SEHNR and CDR2 as FQNEAQ (reference sequence). Written as DNA, the CDR3 is TGTGCCAGCAGCTTAGGGGACAGGGCTTTGGAGACCCAGTACTTC. This gives the protein CASSLGDRALETQYF.

This clonotype was recorded at least ten times. V usage is TRBV7-2 and J usage is TRBJ2-7, with 10 bases aligning to TRBD1. Germline V CDR1 and CDR2: SGHTA, FQGNSA. J lost 2 bases, V lost 0 bases, and 1 base had no gene match. CDR3 length equals 15 residues. This CDR3 reads CASSLAGQGAYEQYF. The DNA for the CDR3 is TGTGCCAGCAGCTTAGCTGGACAGGGGGCCTACGAGCAGTACTTC.

This clonotype was seen a handful of times. The V gene is TRBV27, the J gene TRBJ2-6; no firm D call. Germline V gives CDR1 MNHEY, CDR2 SMNVEV (reference sequence). V was clipped by 2 bases and J by 0 bases, with 5 bases between them. The CDR3 is 15 residues long. As DNA, the CDR3 is TGTGCCAGCAGTTTAAGAGTCTCTGGGGCCAACGTCCTGACTTTC. The encoded protein is CASSLRVSGANVLTF.

The chain carries TRBV12-3 or TRBV12-4 and TRBJ1-1; TRBD1 agrees at 9 bases. Trimming cost V 5 bases and J 1 base; bases outside gene matches: 5. This CDR3 has 15 residues. CDR3 region: CASSRRTGENTEAFF. CDR3 DNA: TGTGCCAGCAGTCGACGGACAGGGGAGAACACTGAAGCTTTCTTT.

The chain joins TRBV9 to TRBJ2-3, with TRBD2 matching over 9 bases. Per the germline V gene, CDR1 is SGDLS and CDR2 is YYNGEE. Trimming cost V 2 bases and J 5 bases; bases outside gene matches: 6. This CDR3 contains 15 residues. CDR3 amino acids: CASSVGSGRQDTQYF. CDR3 nucleotides: TGTGCCAGCAGCGTCGGTAGCGGGAGACAAGATACGCAGTATTTT. The full variable domain, rest sourced from reference TRBV9 and TRBJ2-3, is DSGVTQTPKHLITATGQRVTLRCSPRSGDLSVYWYQQSLDQGLQFLIQYYNGEERAKGNILERFSAQQFPDLHSELNLSSLELGDSALYFCASSVGSGRQDTQYFGPGTRLTVL.

This clonotype was seen repeatedly, ten times or more. The V call is TRBV30, the J call TRBJ2-5; TRBD2 is a possible D gene (5 bases). CDR1 and CDR2 from the germline V gene are GTSNPN and SVGIG (reference sequence). With 0 bases removed from V and 11 bases from J, the gap between germline ends came to 16 bases. CDR3 size: 13 residues. The CDR3 region has the DNA TGTGCCTGGAGTGTACGGTCCGCTACGGGGCAGTACTTC. This sequence encodes CAWSVRSATGQYF.